The 20 T cell receptor beta chains listed next were all sequenced from one sample in a study of T cells in localized non-small cell lung cancer. Some clones are missing from TCRdb's copy, which holds only in-frame ones; the method was immunoSEQ multiplex PCR. The sample records over 30,000 clones, approximately 80% being singletons. This sample comprised peripheral blood, obtained before any cancer treatment. These receptors were obtained from a male donor aged 60 or over with stage II squamous cell lung carcinoma.

This clone was seen more than once but under ten times. This sequence joins TRBV7-2 and TRBJ2-2, with 9 bases that match TRBD2. The CDR3 is 17 residues long. J gave up 5 bases and V 1 base, and 8 bases lay outside the gene matches. Germline assignment: CDR1 SGHTA and CDR2 FQGNSA. The CDR3 spells CASSLVSGSALTGELFF. CDR3 DNA: TGTGCCAGCAGCTTAGTTAGCGGGAGCGCGTTGACCGGGGAGCTGTTTTTT.

The chain joins TRBV27 to TRBJ2-1; 11 nucleotides agree with TRBD2. The ends lost 7 bases at V and 5 bases at J; junction bases unmatched: 4. This CDR3 spans 14 amino acids. Germline V CDR1 and CDR2: MNHEY, SMNVEV (reference sequence). CDR3 amino acids: CASKGLAANNEQFF. The CDR3 DNA reads TGTGCCAGCAAGGGACTAGCGGCCAACAATGAGCAGTTCTTC.

The gene calls are TRBV14 and TRBJ1-2, with D tentatively TRBD1 (5 bases). The germline gives CDR1 SGHDN, CDR2 FVKESK. V was clipped by 3 bases and J by 4 bases, with 15 bases between them. The CDR3 is made up of 15 amino acids. The CDR3 nucleotides read TGTGCCAGCAGCCACCTGACAGTCCCAACCTATGGCTACACCTTC. This encodes CASSHLTVPTYGYTF.

This clone was seen a single time. The chain is built from TRBV7-7 and TRBJ2-6, with 7 bases aligning to TRBD1. Germline V gene lookup returns CDR1 SSHAT and CDR2 FNYEAQ (reference sequence). The CDR3 sequence is 16 residues long. V was clipped by 4 bases and J by 1 base; unmatched bases: 4. This chain's CDR3 is CASSSRGNSGANVLTF. CDR3 sequence (DNA): TGTGCCAGCAGCTCCAGGGGGAATTCTGGGGCCAACGTCCTGACTTTC.

In this sample, this clone turned up once. The chain recombines TRBV5-6 with TRBJ2-2; no clear D. CDR1 and CDR2 from the germline V gene are SGHDT and YYEEEE. The CDR3 has 16 residues. Trimming stripped 4 bases from V and 4 bases from J, with 17 bases between. CDR3 in amino acids: CASSPSWFLSTGELFF. CDR3 in DNA: TGTGCCAGCAGCCCCTCCTGGTTCCTATCCACCGGGGAGCTGTTTTTT.

The V gene is TRBV28, the J gene TRBJ1-1, with a tentative D call TRBD1 (5 bases). V was pared by 3 bases and J by 3 bases, with 8 bases between. Looked up from germline, CDR1 is MDHEN and CDR2 is SYDVKM. The CDR3 consists of 13 residues. The CDR3 DNA follows: TGTGCCAGCAGTTTGGGGGGGGACACTGAAGCTTTCTTT. Translated, it gives CASSLGGDTEAFF.

This chain joins TRBV11-2 and TRBJ2-3; 8 bases align to TRBD1. CDR3 length: 17 residues. J was trimmed by 1 base and V by 3 bases; bases with no gene match: 9. From germline, CDR1 is SGHAT and CDR2 FQNNGV. The DNA for the CDR3 is TGTGCCAGCAGCTTGCTCCTTGGACAGGGTGGCACAGATACGCAGTATTTT. Protein sequence: CASSLLLGQGGTDTQYF.

This chain joins TRBV5-6 and TRBJ1-4, with a tentative D call TRBD1 (5 bases). The V end was cut by 4 bases, the J end by 4 bases, with 11 bases between. The germline CDR1 and CDR2 sequences are SGHDT and YYEEEE. The CDR3 is 14 amino acids. The CDR3: CASSPDRINEKLFF. For the CDR3, the DNA is TGTGCCAGCAGCCCCGACAGAATTAATGAAAAACTGTTTTTT. Full variable domain (rest looked up from reference TRBV5-6 and TRBJ1-4): DAGVTQSPTHLIKTRGQQVTLRCSPKSGHDTVSWYQQALGQGPQFIFQYYEEEERQRGNFPDRFSGHQFPNYSSELNVNALLLGDSALYLCASSPDRINEKLFFGSGTQLSVL.

The chain couples TRBV6-6 to TRBJ1-6; D unclear. The CDR3 runs to 15 residues. Trimming took off 0 bases at V and 14 bases at J, with 17 bases between the two ends. Germline CDR1 is MNHNY and CDR2 is SVGAGI (reference sequence). The DNA for the CDR3 is TGTGCCAGCAGTTACTCGAAGAACCTCCACCCAGCCCTCCACTTT. This sequence encodes CASSYSKNLHPALHF.

The chain is built from TRBV9 and TRBJ2-1; D is tentatively TRBD1 or TRBD2 (5 bases each). The germline gives CDR1 SGDLS, CDR2 YYNGEE. V was shortened by 1 base and J by 2 bases, with 10 bases between the two germline ends. The CDR3 has 15 residues. The CDR3 spells CASSVRGVAYNEQFF. CDR3 sequence (DNA): TGTGCCAGCAGCGTAAGAGGGGTGGCCTACAATGAGCAGTTCTTC.

The CDR3 DNA is TGCGCCAGCAGTGAGGGGTATGAGCAGTTCTTC. This encodes CASSEGYEQFF. The V gene is TRBV10-1, the J gene TRBJ2-1; the D is unclear. The CDR3 contains 11 residues. Germline lookup yields CDR1 WNHNN and CDR2 SYGVQD (reference sequence). V lost 2 bases to trimming and J lost 8 bases, with 4 bases between them.

This clone was counted between two and nine times. The genes are TRBV19 and TRBJ1-1, with 8 bases that match TRBD1. J gave up 0 bases and V 8 bases, and 5 bases lay outside the gene matches. This CDR3 is built from 14 residues. The germline V gene encodes CDR1 LNHDA and CDR2 SQIVND (reference sequence). In DNA form, the CDR3 reads TGTGCCAGTCAGGACAGGGCAATGAACACTGAAGCTTTCTTT. Its translation: CASQDRAMNTEAFF.

V gene TRBV2 combines with J gene TRBJ2-3; 8 bases agree with TRBD1. V lost 3 bases to trimming and J lost 3 bases; unmatched junction nucleotides: 5. The CDR3 runs 15 residues. CDR1 is SNHLY, CDR2 FYNNEI, per germline. The DNA of the CDR3 is TGTGCCAGCAGTGAGGAAGGACAGGGTACAGATACGCAGTATTTT. Residues: CASSEEGQGTDTQYF.

The V and J genes are TRBV21-1 and TRBJ1-4. TRBV21-1 has pseudogene status. This CDR3 is built from 14 residues. The CDR3 loop reads CASSSGGRGEKLFF. Here the CDR3 DNA reads TGTGCCAGCAGCAGCGGGGGGCGCGGTGAAAAACTGTTTTTT.

The chain uses TRBV5-1 and TRBJ2-2; D is ambiguous. Trimming removed 7 bases at V and 1 base at J, with 8 bases between. CDR3 length equals 13 residues. Germline CDR1 and CDR2: SGHRS and YFSETQ. The CDR3 DNA reads as TGCGCCAGCGGCCTCATGAACACCGGGGAGCTGTTTTTT. Translated: CASGLMNTGELFF.

The chain links TRBV11-2 to TRBJ2-1; D uncertain. With 0 bases removed from V and 4 bases from J, the gap between germline ends came to 10 bases. The CDR3 loop spans 15 amino acids. Per the germline V gene, CDR1 is SGHAT and CDR2 is FQNNGV. The CDR3 DNA reads as TGTGCCAGCAGCTTAGAGTCGGTCGGATACAATGAGCAGTTCTTC. Its protein product is CASSLESVGYNEQFF.

The table lists this clone with a count of one. This sequence joins TRBV29-1 and TRBJ1-1; TRBD1 matches 7 bases. Germline loops: CDR1 SQVTM, CDR2 ANQGSEA. V lost 7 bases to trimming and J lost 4 bases; unmatched junction nucleotides: 3. The CDR3 loop spans 11 amino acids. The CDR3 spells CSGWTGTEAFF. CDR3 in DNA: TGCAGCGGGTGGACAGGCACTGAAGCTTTCTTT.

V and J are TRBV9 and TRBJ2-7, with TRBD2 matching 13 bases. Germline V gene lookup returns CDR1 SGDLS and CDR2 YYNGEE. Trimming at V came to 4 bases and at J to 3 bases, leaving 1 base not matched to a gene. The CDR3 length is 14 residues. CDR3 DNA: TGTGCCAGCAGCACTAGCGGGGGGGACTACGAGCAGTACTTC. This translates into CASSTSGGDYEQYF.

The genes are TRBV7-8 and TRBJ1-4; D perhaps matches TRBD1 (5 bases). CDR1 and CDR2 from the germline V gene are SGHVS and FQNEAQ. This CDR3 region has 13 residues. Between the trimmed V and J ends, which lost 4 bases and 2 bases, there was a span of 5 bases. CDR3 protein: CASSSGTNEKLFF. CDR3 DNA: TGTGCCAGCAGCTCAGGGACTAATGAAAAACTGTTTTTT.

This chain connects TRBV6-4 to TRBJ1-4; D uncertain. Germline loops: CDR1 MRHNA, CDR2 SNTAGT. The CDR3 consists of 14 residues. V gave up 0 bases and J gave up 8 bases, with 10 bases separating them. Written as DNA, the CDR3 is TGTGCCAGCAGTGACTCGATCTGGGGAGAAAAACTGTTTTTT. Translation gives CASSDSIWGEKLFF.